Detailed here is one T cell receptor (beta chain). The age range of participants was 18 to 89 years, with residence in about two dozen US areas. Cohort allocation depended upon clinical history that participants reported. This entry belongs to a study of blood T cell repertoires in COVID-19. The wider study: Specimens from acute and convalescent COVID-19 originated in the United States, Italy and Spain.

Germline CDR1 MNHEY, CDR2 SMNVEV (reference sequence). Trimming shortened V by 6 bases and J by 2 bases, and 14 bases separated the two germline ends. The CDR3 extends over 15 amino acids. Original processing methods: Amplifying reference gene primers gave estimates of nucleated cell counts. The repertoire was sequenced with immunoSEQ multiplex PCR; TCRdb's copy has only in-frame clones and lacks some. V and J calls and clone size are copied from that table; D and trimming were computed from the DNA. The sample yields roughly 220,000 clones, more than 80% seen once. The chain recombines TRBV27 with TRBJ1-5, with D perhaps matching TRBD1 (5 bases). Sequenced sample: PBMCs or T cells enriched from blood (not recorded which). The clonotype was recovered from a young woman in a cohort exposed to, infected with or recovered from COVID-19 (not recorded which). CDR3 DNA: TGTGCCAGCAGATCCCTCCAGGGCGGCAATCAGCCCCAGCATTTT. Amino acids: CASRSLQGGNQPQHF.